A selection of T cell receptor beta chains follows, all from one sample in a study of T cells in Graves' hyperthyroidism and ophthalmopathy. TCRdb reprocessed the multiplex PCR reads via MiXCR and lists one record per CDR3 protein. Of around 520,000 distinct CDR3 sequences in the sample, roughly 15% were seen once. The sequenced sample consisted of blood. These TCRs come from a woman between 40 and 50 years old with Graves' hyperthyroidism. The CDR3 runs from the conserved cysteine through the conserved F or W. D genes are given only for firm matches. Rows may omit the clone size; those that give it use once, few, many or a size class.

v_gene: TRBV29-1
abundance: -
d_gene: -
j_gene: TRBJ2-1
CDR3nt: TGCAGCGTTGAAGGGACCCAAAGGGGGAATGAGCAGTTCTTC
CDR3aa: CSVEGTQRGNEQFF

v_gene: TRBV4-1
abundance: once
d_gene: TRBD2
j_gene: TRBJ2-1
CDR3nt: TGCGCCAGCAGCCAACCGACTAGCTCCTCCTACAATGAGCAGTTCTTC
CDR3aa: CASSQPTSSSYNEQFF

v_gene: TRBV5-1
abundance: many
d_gene: -
j_gene: TRBJ2-7
CDR3nt: TGCGCCAGCAGTCAGGGATCCACCTACGAGCAGTACTTC
CDR3aa: CASSQGSTYEQYF

v_gene: TRBV11-2
abundance: -
d_gene: -
j_gene: TRBJ1-1
CDR3nt: TGTGCCAGCAGCTTAGGGTTCGGGGGAATTGAAGCTTTCTTT
CDR3aa: CASSLGFGGIEAFF

v_gene: TRBV24-1
abundance: many
d_gene: -
j_gene: TRBJ1-1
CDR3nt: TGTGCCACCAGTGACCCAAGGAACACTGAAGCTTTCTTT
CDR3aa: CATSDPRNTEAFF

v_gene: TRBV7-8
abundance: many
d_gene: -
j_gene: TRBJ2-3
CDR3nt: TGTGCCAGCAGCTTCTCGGTCACAGATACGCAGTATTTT
CDR3aa: CASSFSVTDTQYF

v_gene: TRBV28
abundance: many
d_gene: -
j_gene: TRBJ1-1
CDR3nt: TGTGCCAGCAGTTTAAATGGGGGCGCCGGGAACACTGAAGCTTTCTTT
CDR3aa: CASSLNGGAGNTEAFF

v_gene: TRBV20-1
abundance: -
d_gene: -
j_gene: TRBJ2-5
CDR3nt: TGCAGTGCACGGGGACCCCTCCAAGAGACCCAGTACTTC
CDR3aa: CSARGPLQETQYF

v_gene: TRBV2
abundance: many
d_gene: -
j_gene: TRBJ2-7
CDR3nt: TGTGCCAGCAGGAAAGATAGCCCCGCTTTAACATACGAGCAGTACTTC
CDR3aa: CASRKDSPALTYEQYF

v_gene: TRBV7-9
abundance: many
d_gene: TRBD2
j_gene: TRBJ2-3
CDR3nt: TGTGCCAGCAGCCCCGTAGCGGGAGGAGGAGATACGCAGTATTTT
CDR3aa: CASSPVAGGGDTQYF

v_gene: TRBV29-1
abundance: many
d_gene: TRBD2
j_gene: TRBJ2-7
CDR3nt: TGCAGCGTTGTTCCGGCTAGCGGGAGGGCCTCCCCCGAGCAGTACTTC
CDR3aa: CSVVPASGRASPEQYF

v_gene: TRBV28
abundance: many
d_gene: TRBD1
j_gene: TRBJ2-7
CDR3nt: TGTGCCAGCAGTTACAGGGGGCCCTACGAGCAGTACTTC
CDR3aa: CASSYRGPYEQYF

v_gene: TRBV6-1
abundance: many
d_gene: -
j_gene: TRBJ2-3
CDR3nt: TGTGCCAGCAGTGAAGGTCCCCCTCGGGCAGATACGCAGTATTTT
CDR3aa: CASSEGPPRADTQYF

v_gene: TRBV28
abundance: many
d_gene: -
j_gene: TRBJ2-1
CDR3nt: TGTGCCAGCAGTTTAGAGGCAGGGGGAGGGAATGAGCAGTTCTTC
CDR3aa: CASSLEAGGGNEQFF

v_gene: TRBV20-1
abundance: -
d_gene: -
j_gene: TRBJ1-5
CDR3nt: TGCAGTGCTAAGCCGGTGAGGGATCGGCCCCAGCATTTT
CDR3aa: CSAKPVRDRPQHF

v_gene: TRBV7-9
abundance: -
d_gene: -
j_gene: TRBJ1-1
CDR3nt: TGTGCCAGCAGCAAAGCCGGGACTGAAGCTTTCTTT
CDR3aa: CASSKAGTEAFF

v_gene: TRBV28
abundance: many
d_gene: -
j_gene: TRBJ2-4
CDR3nt: TGTGCCAGCAGTTGGGATGCCCGGATTGACATTCAGTACTTC
CDR3aa: CASSWDARIDIQYF

v_gene: TRBV6-4
abundance: -
d_gene: -
j_gene: TRBJ1-5
CDR3nt: TGTGCCAGCAGTGACTCGGCAGGAGCTTATAGCAATCAGCCCCAGCATTTT
CDR3aa: CASSDSAGAYSNQPQHF

v_gene: TRBV5-1
abundance: -
d_gene: TRBD2
j_gene: TRBJ2-6
CDR3nt: TGCGCCAGCAGCGTACTAGCGGGACTCTCTGGGGCCAACGTCCTGACTTTC
CDR3aa: CASSVLAGLSGANVLTF

v_gene: TRBV24-1
abundance: -
d_gene: TRBD2
j_gene: TRBJ2-1
CDR3nt: TGTGCCACCAGTGCTCCCGCCGGGACCGGGGGGTCCAATGAGCAGTTCTTC
CDR3aa: CATSAPAGTGGSNEQFF

v_gene: TRBV10-2
abundance: few
d_gene: -
j_gene: TRBJ1-1
CDR3nt: TGCGCCAGCAGTGAGCTCTCGCCTTTTGAAGCTTTCTTT
CDR3aa: CASSELSPFEAFF

v_gene: TRBV30
abundance: many
d_gene: -
j_gene: TRBJ2-1
CDR3nt: TGTGCCTGGAGTGTACCCAGGACAACCTACAATGAGCAGTTCTTC
CDR3aa: CAWSVPRTTYNEQFF

v_gene: TRBV27
abundance: -
d_gene: TRBD1
j_gene: TRBJ1-6
CDR3nt: TGTGCCAGCAGTGGCCCGGGACAGGGATTATCTTCACCCCTCCACTTT
CDR3aa: CASSGPGQGLSSPLHF

v_gene: TRBV27
abundance: few
d_gene: TRBD2
j_gene: TRBJ2-2
CDR3nt: TGTGCCAGCAGGGCCCTAGCGGGAGGGCAGACCGGGGAGCTGTTTTTT
CDR3aa: CASRALAGGQTGELFF

v_gene: TRBV13
abundance: many
d_gene: -
j_gene: TRBJ2-3
CDR3nt: TGTGCCAGCAGCTTAGGCCCGGGGGGCACAGATACGCAGTATTTT
CDR3aa: CASSLGPGGTDTQYF

v_gene: TRBV12-5
abundance: -
d_gene: TRBD2
j_gene: TRBJ2-1
CDR3nt: TGTGCTAGTGGCGTGGGACTAGCGGGACAGAGCTCCTACAATGAGCAGTTCTTC
CDR3aa: CASGVGLAGQSSYNEQFF

v_gene: TRBV20-1
abundance: many
d_gene: -
j_gene: TRBJ2-7
CDR3nt: TGCAGTGCTAGAGATGTCGGACAGAGCTACGAGCAGTACTTC
CDR3aa: CSARDVGQSYEQYF

v_gene: TRBV4-1
abundance: -
d_gene: -
j_gene: TRBJ2-1
CDR3nt: TGCGCCAGCAGCCAAGATGAGTCGTACAATGAGCAGTTCTTC
CDR3aa: CASSQDESYNEQFF

v_gene: TRBV5-6
abundance: -
d_gene: -
j_gene: TRBJ2-1
CDR3nt: TGTGCCAGCAGCTTGGGGTGGGGCATTGAGCAGTTCTTC
CDR3aa: CASSLGWGIEQFF

v_gene: TRBV6-1
abundance: -
d_gene: -
j_gene: TRBJ2-7
CDR3nt: TGTGCCAGCAGACCGTCAGTAGGGGAGCAATACGAGCAGTACTTC
CDR3aa: CASRPSVGEQYEQYF

v_gene: TRBV3-1
abundance: many
d_gene: -
j_gene: TRBJ2-7
CDR3nt: TGTGCCAGCAGCCAAATGGAGTACGAGCAGTACTTC
CDR3aa: CASSQMEYEQYF

v_gene: TRBV16
abundance: many
d_gene: -
j_gene: TRBJ1-1
CDR3nt: TGTGCCAGCAGCCAAGCGACTCGCTCTGAAGCTTTCTTT
CDR3aa: CASSQATRSEAFF

v_gene: TRBV28
abundance: many
d_gene: TRBD1
j_gene: TRBJ1-1
CDR3nt: TGTGCCAGCAGCTTTAGACAGGGGGCAGTTAGCACTGAAGCTTTCTTT
CDR3aa: CASSFRQGAVSTEAFF

v_gene: TRBV3-1
abundance: few
d_gene: -
j_gene: TRBJ2-6
CDR3nt: TGTGCCAGCCAACGGGGTTCTGGGGCCAACGTCCTGACTTTC
CDR3aa: CASQRGSGANVLTF

v_gene: TRBV13
abundance: many
d_gene: -
j_gene: TRBJ2-7
CDR3nt: TGTGCCAGCAGCTCTGTTGGTGCTAGATTCCACGAGCAGTACTTC
CDR3aa: CASSSVGARFHEQYF

v_gene: TRBV7-9
abundance: many
d_gene: TRBD2
j_gene: TRBJ2-6
CDR3nt: TGTGCCAGCAGCCGACTAGCGGGGGATGGGGCCAACGTCCTGACTTTC
CDR3aa: CASSRLAGDGANVLTF

v_gene: TRBV12-3/TRBV12-4
abundance: many
d_gene: TRBD2
j_gene: TRBJ2-2
CDR3nt: TGTGCCAGCAGTTTGGGTAGCGGGAGGGCCGGGGAGCTGTTTTTT
CDR3aa: CASSLGSGRAGELFF

v_gene: TRBV29-1
abundance: few
d_gene: TRBD1
j_gene: TRBJ2-7
CDR3nt: TGCAGCGTCCGGGGGACAGGGACCTCCTACGAGCAGTACTTC
CDR3aa: CSVRGTGTSYEQYF

v_gene: TRBV11-2
abundance: many
d_gene: -
j_gene: TRBJ1-1
CDR3nt: TGTGCCAGCAGTCGCCGGACGACCGAATCTCTTAATGAAGCTTTCTTT
CDR3aa: CASSRRTTESLNEAFF

v_gene: TRBV2
abundance: many
d_gene: -
j_gene: TRBJ2-1
CDR3nt: TGTGCCAGCAGTGAAGCGGGCGGGACGGGCTACAATGAGCAGTTCTTC
CDR3aa: CASSEAGGTGYNEQFF

v_gene: TRBV6-1
abundance: many
d_gene: TRBD2
j_gene: TRBJ2-3
CDR3nt: TGTGCCAGCAGTGAAGCGGGAGGGGATAATACGCAGTATTTT
CDR3aa: CASSEAGGDNTQYF

v_gene: TRBV3-1
abundance: many
d_gene: -
j_gene: TRBJ1-1
CDR3nt: TGTGCCAGCAGCCAACAGGGGCGCACTGAAGCTTTCTTT
CDR3aa: CASSQQGRTEAFF

v_gene: TRBV19
abundance: few
d_gene: -
j_gene: TRBJ1-1
CDR3nt: TGTGCCAGTAGTAAACACAGGGAGAACACTGAAGCTTTCTTT
CDR3aa: CASSKHRENTEAFF

v_gene: TRBV12-3/TRBV12-4
abundance: -
d_gene: -
j_gene: TRBJ1-2
CDR3nt: TGTGCCAGCAGTTTCCGGGGGCCGAACTATGGCTACACCTTC
CDR3aa: CASSFRGPNYGYTF

v_gene: TRBV2
abundance: many
d_gene: TRBD1
j_gene: TRBJ1-5
CDR3nt: TGTGCCTGCCGACAGGGTAGAGATCAGCCCCAGCATTTT
CDR3aa: CACRQGRDQPQHF

v_gene: TRBV7-9
abundance: -
d_gene: -
j_gene: TRBJ1-2
CDR3nt: TGTGCCAGCAGCTTAGGAGGTACAGAACAGTACTATGGCTACACCTTC
CDR3aa: CASSLGGTEQYYGYTF

v_gene: TRBV30
abundance: many
d_gene: -
j_gene: TRBJ1-5
CDR3nt: TGTGCCTGGAGTGAATCGGGGGTTCAGCCCCAGCATTTT
CDR3aa: CAWSESGVQPQHF

v_gene: TRBV10-1
abundance: -
d_gene: TRBD2
j_gene: TRBJ2-5
CDR3nt: TGCGCCAGCAGCGGTAGCGGGAGAATCGGAGAGACCCAGTACTTC
CDR3aa: CASSGSGRIGETQYF

v_gene: TRBV29-1
abundance: many
d_gene: TRBD2
j_gene: TRBJ2-3
CDR3nt: TGCAGCGTTGCCGGGGAGGGGTTGACAGATACGCAGTATTTT
CDR3aa: CSVAGEGLTDTQYF

v_gene: TRBV19
abundance: few
d_gene: -
j_gene: TRBJ2-7
CDR3nt: TGTGCCAGTAGTACTCGCGGGCAGGGACTTAGTAACGAGCAGTACTTC
CDR3aa: CASSTRGQGLSNEQYF

v_gene: TRBV6-1
abundance: -
d_gene: -
j_gene: TRBJ1-2
CDR3nt: TGTGCCAGCAGCACTGACACCTGTGGCTACACCTTC
CDR3aa: CASSTDTCGYTF

v_gene: TRBV3-1
abundance: few
d_gene: TRBD1
j_gene: TRBJ2-7
CDR3nt: TGTGCCAGCAGCCGCTTGGCGACAGGGGGCTACGAGCAGTACTTC
CDR3aa: CASSRLATGGYEQYF

v_gene: TRBV11-2
abundance: many
d_gene: -
j_gene: TRBJ2-5
CDR3nt: TGTGCCAGCAGCTATACAGGGAGCATGGAGACCCAGTACTTC
CDR3aa: CASSYTGSMETQYF

v_gene: TRBV29-1
abundance: -
d_gene: -
j_gene: TRBJ2-1
CDR3nt: TGCAGCGTTGGAGCTAGTTACAATGAGCAGTTCTTC
CDR3aa: CSVGASYNEQFF

v_gene: TRBV20-1
abundance: few
d_gene: TRBD2
j_gene: TRBJ2-7
CDR3nt: TGCAGTGCTAGAGAGGCTAGCGGGAGCTCCTACGAGCAGTACTTC
CDR3aa: CSAREASGSSYEQYF

v_gene: TRBV7-9
abundance: many
d_gene: TRBD2
j_gene: TRBJ2-1
CDR3nt: TGTGCCAGCAGCTTATCCGGCGGGAGGGCTTACAATGAGCAGTTCTTC
CDR3aa: CASSLSGGRAYNEQFF

v_gene: TRBV5-1
abundance: few
d_gene: -
j_gene: TRBJ1-5
CDR3nt: TGCGCCAGCAGCCCGGAGGGGAGTTGGGCCTCCAATCAGCCCCAGCATTTT
CDR3aa: CASSPEGSWASNQPQHF